Reported below is one TCR beta chain. Its antigen remains unidentified. Sequenced by immunoSEQ multiplex PCR; TCRdb stores in-frame clones only, minus some. The data show 150,000 to 200,000 clones, about 92% seen once. V lost 7 bases, J lost 3 bases, and 9 bases stayed unmatched. The CDR3 loop spans 14 amino acids. CDR1 is SQVTM, CDR2 ANQGSEA, per germline. This sample is part of a study of T cell responses to AZD1222 COVID-19 vaccine. As for the study in general: Doses given second, at about 4 or about 12 weeks, were pooled. Notes on the study in general: There were vaccine-associated CD4 TCRs across spike, dominant at 160-218 and 743-854. Among those given AZD1222, only five or six were seropositive at baseline. Mostly white British, mostly female donors; authors suggested clonal diversity may be underestimated.

The clonotype was recovered from an adult in good health. The sample here was peripheral blood, taken on day 0 of AZD1222 vaccination. The genes are TRBV29-1 and TRBJ2-1, with 7 bases aligning to TRBD2. CDR3 sequence (DNA): TGCAGCGGGGGGGGACGCGGAAACTACAATGAGCAGTTCTTC. Protein product: CSGGGRGNYNEQFF.